Only a few counts were recorded for the clone carrying this TCR beta chain. Antigen: not known. Construction of TCR beta libraries was performed using quantitative 5'-RACE with molecular barcodes. TCRdb re-analysed the 5' RACE reads in MiXCR, keeping a single row per CDR3 protein. This sample has some 87,000 distinct CDR3 sequences, with approximately 9% found just once. This sample was taken from a study of CD8 T cells in ankylosing spondylitis. Regarding the study as a whole: Reported data indicate significant enrichment of disease-linked clones within matched ankylosing spondylitis synovial fluid. Earlier studies detected some motif variants in reactive arthritis synovial fluid and blood. Relatively scarce in peripheral blood, disease-linked clones were CD8+.

V was shortened by 7 bases and J by 4 bases, with 16 bases between the two germline ends. CDR3 length: 14 residues. The germline V gene encodes CDR1 SGHDN and CDR2 FVKESK. Sequencing input: blood, either unsorted or a sorted T cell fraction (not recorded which). The sequence came from a male donor with ankylosing spondylitis or in good health (not recorded which). This rearrangement joins TRBV14 to TRBJ2-5; possibly TRBD1 for D (6 bases). The CDR3 bases are TGTGCCAGCATCGTCGAGGGGGTCGCAGAGACCCAGTACTTC. Its translation: CASIVEGVAETQYF.